The 13 T cell receptor beta chains listed next were all sequenced from one sample in a study of T cell responses to AZD1222 COVID-19 vaccine (dated by TCRdb to the early 2020s). The sample's time point label is to be understood as: baseline before first vaccination. The library was made by the immunoSEQ multiplex PCR assay. TCRdb took this table from immuneACCESS and kept in-frame rearrangements with V and J called. Such tables lack part of the clones; where checked against another copy, unresolved V genes explain under half of the gap, and the rest is unexplained. The sample table shows 180,000 or so clones, and 80% to 95% are seen once. Together, the top ten hold about 4.2% of the sample. The specimen comprised peripheral blood, sampled on day 0 of AZD1222 vaccination. These receptors were taken from an adult in good health.

The gene calls are TRBV19 and TRBJ2-7, with D possibly TRBD1 on 6 matching bases. Between the trimmed V and J ends, which lost 7 bases and 2 bases, there was a span of 15 bases. The germline gives CDR1 LNHDA, CDR2 SQIVND (reference sequence). The CDR3 has 14 residues. Here the CDR3 DNA reads TGTGCCAGTATTAACAGGGTAAGGACCTACGAGCAGTACTTC. It translates to CASINRVRTYEQYF. The full variable domain, rest sourced from reference TRBV19 and TRBJ2-7, is DGGITQSPKYLFRKEGQNVTLSCEQNLNHDAMYWYRQDPGQGLRLIYYSQIVNDFQKGDIAEGYSVSREKKESFPLTVTSAQKNPTAFYLCASINRVRTYEQYFGPGTRLTVT.

This clone was detected only a few times. The chain combines TRBV9 with TRBJ2-7; 8 nucleotides agree with TRBD2. Looked up from germline, CDR1 is SGDLS and CDR2 is YYNGEE. The J segment lost 2 bases and the V segment lost 0 bases, leaving 13 bases of the junction unmatched. The length of the CDR3 is 18 residues. This chain's CDR3 is CASSVDISGAAYPYEQYF. The DNA for the CDR3 is TGTGCCAGCAGCGTAGATATTAGCGGGGCAGCTTACCCCTACGAGCAGTACTTC.

This chain joins TRBV2 and TRBJ2-1; D is uncertain. With 6 bases removed from V and 0 bases from J, the gap between germline ends came to 15 bases. Germline CDR1 and CDR2: SNHLY and FYNNEI. The CDR3 loop spans 16 amino acids. The CDR3 is CASSRPIPSSYNEQFF. Here the CDR3 DNA reads TGTGCCAGCAGCCGACCTATACCTAGCTCCTACAATGAGCAGTTCTTC.

This chain uses TRBV7-2 with TRBJ1-2; no clear D. Germline CDR1 SGHTA, CDR2 FQGNSA. Trimming removed 5 bases from V and 4 bases from J, with 8 bases in between. The CDR3 contains 12 residues. The CDR3 DNA reads as TGTGCCAGCAGCCTAAGGATCTATGGCTACACCTTC. Translating it yields CASSLRIYGYTF.

The chain has TRBV5-1 and TRBJ2-1; the match to TRBD2 covers 10 bases. The CDR3 covers 15 residues. CDR1 and CDR2 from the germline V gene are SGHRS and YFSETQ. The V gene end was trimmed by 1 base and the J gene end by 4 bases; junction bases not matched to a gene: 2. The CDR3 here is CASSLTSGKYNEQFF. DNA for the CDR3: TGCGCCAGCAGCTTGACTAGCGGGAAGTACAATGAGCAGTTCTTC.

The gene calls are TRBV6-5 and TRBJ1-5; no firm D call. Per germline, CDR1 MNHEY and CDR2 SVGAGI. CDR3 length equals 14 residues. The germline V and J ends were trimmed by 6 bases and 2 bases, with 11 bases remaining between them. The CDR3 region has the DNA TGTGCCAGCAGATCGGGGAGTGGCAATCAGCCCCAGCATTTT. This gives the protein CASRSGSGNQPQHF.

The chain employs TRBV12-2 and TRBJ2-7; TRBD2, as called in the table, went unchecked against the DNA. TRBV12-2 is a pseudogene segment. CDR3 length: 14 residues. The CDR3 reads CASRLEDWLYEQYF. DNA of the CDR3: TGTGCAAGTCGCTTAGAGGACTGGTTGTACGAGCAGTACTTC.

The V and J genes are TRBV29-1 and TRBJ1-1, with D uncertain. Trimming removed 5 bases at V and 3 bases at J, with 10 bases between. This CDR3 contains 12 residues. The germline V gene has CDR1 SQVTM and CDR2 ANQGSEA. CDR3 coding DNA: TGCAGCGTTTTTCAGCGTCACACTGAAGCTTTCTTT. This codes for CSVFQRHTEAFF.

The V gene is TRBV5-1, the J gene TRBJ1-1, with 9 bases identical to TRBD1. V gave up 4 bases and J gave up 7 bases; unmatched junction bases: 14. CDR1 and CDR2 from the germline V gene are SGHRS and YFSETQ. CDR3 length equals 16 residues. The CDR3 sequence: CASSGGQGAKGFEAFF. CDR3 DNA sequence: TGCGCCAGCAGCGGGGGACAGGGAGCGAAGGGGTTTGAAGCTTTCTTT.

The genes are TRBV3-1 (or the pseudogene TRBV3-2) and TRBJ2-5; D possibly uses TRBD1 or TRBD2 (7 bases each). The CDR3 covers 15 residues. Germline CDR1 LGHDT, CDR2 YNNKEL (reference sequence). The V end lost 2 bases, the J end lost 4 bases, and 14 bases lay between the germline ends. This CDR3 reads CASSQTARGGETQYF. CDR3 coding DNA: TGTGCCAGCAGCCAAACGGCCAGGGGGGGAGAGACCCAGTACTTC.

V and J are TRBV27 and TRBJ1-6; 9 bases map to TRBD1. CDR3 length: 15 amino acids. From germline, CDR1 is MNHEY and CDR2 SMNVEV (reference sequence). V shed 6 bases and J 11 bases; nucleotides not matched to a gene: 11. DNA of the CDR3: TGTGCCAGCAGCCGGCCCGGGACAGGGTTTGCACCCCTCCACTTT. Residues: CASSRPGTGFAPLHF.

The chain is built from TRBV7-2 and TRBJ1-2; no firm D call. Germline-derived CDR1 and CDR2 are SGHTA and FQGNSA. V lost 1 base to trimming and J lost 8 bases, with 26 bases between them. This CDR3 spans 18 amino acids. CDR3: CASSLGAPLAGTMGGYTF. The CDR3 bases are TGTGCCAGCAGCTTAGGGGCCCCACTGGCAGGAACTATGGGGGGCTACACCTTC.

V usage is TRBV27 and J usage is TRBJ2-1; 9 nucleotides match TRBD2. This CDR3 comprises 16 residues. J gave up 6 bases and V 5 bases, and 11 bases lay outside the gene matches. Germline V gives CDR1 MNHEY, CDR2 SMNVEV (reference sequence). The CDR3 loop is CASSPRGQAGGNEQFF. CDR3 coding DNA: TGTGCCAGCAGTCCGAGGGGACAAGCGGGAGGCAATGAGCAGTTCTTC.